This T cell receptor beta chain was sequenced in a study of blood T cell repertoires in COVID-19. Study overall: The samples span acute and convalescent COVID-19 from the United States, Italy and Spain. Sources were T cells, B-cell-depleted T cells, or PBMCs; the material itself was cDNA or gDNA.

J lost 7 bases, V lost 1 base, and 8 bases had no gene match. CDR3 length: 16 residues. Germline values: CDR1 LNHDA, CDR2 SQIVND (reference sequence). Original analysis: Amplified reference gene primers provided the basis for estimating nucleated cell counts. Some clones are missing from TCRdb's copy, which holds only in-frame ones; the method was immunoSEQ multiplex PCR. V, J and clone size derive from that table, while D and trimming were established from the DNA sequence. The table records 150,000 to 200,000 clones, around 83% of them present only once. The sample consisted of peripheral blood. V usage is TRBV19 and J usage is TRBJ2-2; 8 positions agree with TRBD2. This TCR was sampled from a woman aged 25 to 39 with active or convalescent COVID-19. This CDR3 is CASSIVASGYGGELFF. CDR3 nucleotides: TGTGCCAGTAGTATAGTGGCTAGCGGGTATGGCGGGGAGCTGTTTTTT.